A selection of T cell receptor beta chains follows, all from one sample in a study of blood T cell repertoires in COVID-19. Libraries were prepared by immunoSEQ multiplex PCR; TCRdb keeps only in-frame clonotypes and omits some of them. The repertoire consists of some 220,000 clones, with roughly 85% occurring once and the leading ten covering roughly 2.2%. Sample: peripheral blood. The receptors come from a woman in her 70s with COVID-19, enrolled during active disease. Each CDR3 is given without its conserved first and last residue.

j_gene | v_gene | CDR3aa
TRBJ2-5 | TRBV30 | AWSFGWGTGGRETQY
TRBJ2-5 | TRBV7-8 | ASSSDRASMY
TRBJ2-1 | TRBV7-3 | ASSLTGGSYNEQF
TRBJ1-4 | TRBV6-5 | ASNSQGVGEKLF
TRBJ2-7 | TRBV12-3/TRBV12-4 | ASSFQGAYEQY
TRBJ2-1 | TRBV11-3 | ASSLGRASSYNEQF
TRBJ2-7 | TRBV27 | ASSFGTVLEQY
TRBJ2-7 | TRBV7-2 | ASSLGPRGNYEQY
TRBJ1-6 | TRBV30 | AWSVRTNYNSPLH
TRBJ2-7 | TRBV4-3 | ASSQEIWSSGLPYEQY
TRBJ2-1 | TRBV24-1 | ATSDPRGGSSYNEQF
TRBJ1-2 | TRBV11-2 | ASSLGWDRDRGYT
TRBJ1-1 | TRBV28 | ASSPSQGWGNTEAF
TRBJ1-1 | TRBV6-5 | ASSYMRTEAF
TRBJ1-5 | TRBV6-2/TRBV6-3 | ASSKDRGSYQPQH
TRBJ1-1 | TRBV6-2/TRBV6-3 | ASSYPDRGEAF
TRBJ2-2 | TRBV27 | ASSLQFPGTSGGQNTGELF
TRBJ2-4 | TRBV4-1 | ASSQDQGQGAGEIQY
TRBJ1-1 | TRBV5-4 | ASPGQVSGNTEAF
TRBJ1-2 | TRBV6-6 | ASSPGEWTGYT
TRBJ2-3 | TRBV10-3 | AIRGEAGIPDTQY
TRBJ2-2 | TRBV11-2 | ASSLVGGTDTGELF
TRBJ1-1 | TRBV7-2 | ASSQQGLNTEAF
TRBJ1-1 | TRBV24-1 | ATSTGGNLAEAF
TRBJ2-7 | TRBV9 | ASSVDGTDLEQY
TRBJ1-4 | TRBV19 | ASSWGGGATNEKLF
TRBJ1-1 | TRBV11-2 | ASSLGIWEGIRTEAF
TRBJ1-1 | TRBV19 | ASSIRFGGQNTEAF
TRBJ1-1 | TRBV4-1 | ASSPLFRGGSFAF
TRBJ2-1 | TRBV7-3 | ASSLGTSGGEHGQF
TRBJ1-1 | TRBV10-3 | AISQAGGITEAF
TRBJ2-7 | TRBV5-5 | ASRRQGTDPYEQY
TRBJ2-7 | TRBV6-6 | ASSYPSGRGNEQY
TRBJ1-2 | TRBV15 | ATSRDLRDYYGYT
TRBJ1-5 | TRBV11-1 | ASSLARGTQRDSNQPQH
TRBJ2-2 | TRBV14 | ASSQKNRATGELF
TRBJ1-5 | TRBV7-9 | ASSSGQLDQPQH
TRBJ1-1 | TRBV4-2 | ASSQAGEFGTEDTEAF
TRBJ1-2 | TRBV4-2 | ASSQETVFNYGYT
TRBJ2-7 | TRBV7-2 | ASSFTAQAGGSEQY
TRBJ2-1 | TRBV5-4 | ASSPPGRYNEQF
TRBJ1-2 | TRBV30 | ASSWGGGFGGYT
TRBJ1-2 | TRBV14 | ASSQGDTYPIYGYT
TRBJ1-2 | TRBV12-3/TRBV12-4 | ASSMTENYGYT
TRBJ1-1 | TRBV11-3 | ASSLRGGRNTEAF
TRBJ1-5 | TRBV19 | ASSTRGINQPQH
TRBJ1-4 | TRBV6-2/TRBV6-3 | ASSTGGSNEKLF
TRBJ2-7 | TRBV18 | ASSSTAGGNYEQY
TRBJ1-5 | TRBV6-2/TRBV6-3 | ASSYQTGGSGPQH
TRBJ1-1 | TRBV19 | ASSTRGEGTEAF
TRBJ2-1 | TRBV25-1 | ASSEYGGSGDSYNEQF
TRBJ1-5 | TRBV28 | ASSFVTGLSNQPQH
TRBJ1-4 | TRBV7-2 | ASSLEDRGNEKLF
TRBJ1-6 | TRBV5-6 | ASSLGSSYNSPLH
TRBJ2-1 | TRBV12-3/TRBV12-4 | ASSEGLAGGGF
TRBJ2-5 | TRBV20-1 | SASGQIIQETQY
TRBJ1-2 | TRBV19 | ASSIRTHGYT